These T cell receptor beta chains were read from a single sample in a study of cytomegalovirus exposure and HLA in healthy donors. TCRdb keeps only in-frame clones here, not all; method: immunoSEQ multiplex PCR. Its listing shows tens of thousands of clones. Sequencing used PBMCs. These receptor sequences come from a female donor in good health and CMV-seronegative. Each CDR3 is given with its conserved first and last residue. A D gene is named only where the DNA matches it firmly. The size field is filled for only some rows; it gives once, few, many or a size class.

d_gene	j_gene	v_gene	abundance	CDR3aa	CDR3nt
.	TRBJ2-7	TRBV4-3	.	CASSQEERPNGEQYF	TGCGCCAGCAGCCAAGAGGAGAGACCCAACGGCGAGCAGTACTTC
.	TRBJ2-7	TRBV6-5	.	CASSSRGNEQYF	TGTGCCAGCAGTTCCAGGGGAAACGAGCAGTACTTC
.	TRBJ1-1	TRBV12-5	.	CASGLGGMNTEAFF	TGTGCTAGTGGTTTGGGGGGCATGAACACTGAAGCTTTCTTT
.	TRBJ2-7	TRBV5-8	.	CASSTYNTYEQYF	TGTGCCAGCAGCACATACAACACCTACGAGCAGTACTTC
.	TRBJ1-2	TRBV30	.	CAWSVNGARRGYGYTF	TGTGCCTGGAGTGTTAATGGGGCACGGCGGGGCTATGGCTACACCTTC
TRBD1	TRBJ1-2	TRBV6-1	.	CASSEVRTGGGYTF	TGTGCCAGCAGTGAAGTCAGGACAGGGGGTGGCTACACCTTC
TRBD2	TRBJ2-5	TRBV19	.	CATRLAGGQETQYF	TGTGCCACAAGACTAGCGGGGGGGCAAGAGACCCAGTACTTC
.	TRBJ1-2	TRBV7-3	.	CASSSTPRRSGRGYTF	TGTGCCAGCAGCTCTACCCCAAGGCGCAGCGGGCGTGGCTACACCTTC
TRBD1	TRBJ1-2	TRBV6-6	.	CASSLRPQGADYGYTF	TGTGCCAGCAGTTTAAGGCCGCAGGGGGCGGACTATGGCTACACCTTC
.	TRBJ1-1	TRBV29-1	.	CSVEVWGEWSTEAFF	TGCAGCGTTGAAGTCTGGGGGGAGTGGAGCACTGAAGCTTTCTTT
.	TRBJ2-3	TRBV5-1	.	CASSLGSVAITDTQYF	TGCGCCAGCAGCTTGGGATCTGTGGCAATCACAGATACGCAGTATTTT
.	TRBJ1-2	TRBV7-6	.	CASSLGRGINGYTF	TGTGCCAGCAGCTTAGGAAGGGGAATTAATGGCTACACCTTC
.	TRBJ1-2	TRBV9	.	CASRGSGNLNYGYTF	TGTGCCAGCAGGGGGTCGGGGAACCTGAACTATGGCTACACCTTC
.	TRBJ1-2	TRBV7-9	.	CASSLGGPKEGYTF	TGTGCCAGCAGCTTAGGGGGGCCCAAGGAGGGCTACACCTTC
TRBD1	TRBJ1-2	TRBV7-3	.	CASSLSGTGGYGYTF	TGTGCCAGCAGCTTAAGTGGGACAGGGGGCTATGGCTACACCTTC
.	TRBJ2-2	TRBV2	.	CASKDRNTGELFF	TGTGCCAGCAAGGACAGGAACACCGGGGAGCTGTTTTTT
TRBD1	TRBJ1-1	TRBV5-1	.	CASSWTEGTGGSEAFF	TGCGCCAGCAGCTGGACCGAAGGGACAGGGGGTTCTGAAGCTTTCTTT
.	TRBJ1-1	TRBV28	.	CASSWRGSKEAFF	TGTGCCAGCAGTTGGCGCGGGAGTAAGGAAGCTTTCTTT
TRBD1	TRBJ1-1	TRBV6-6	.	CASSYWTGTEAFF	TGTGCCAGCAGTTACTGGACAGGGACTGAAGCTTTCTTT
.	TRBJ1-5	TRBV18	.	CASSPYPPTVNQPQHF	TGTGCCAGCTCACCATACCCCCCGACAGTCAATCAGCCCCAGCATTTT
TRBD1	TRBJ1-5	TRBV7-9	.	CASSLSRDRGHQPQHF	TGTGCCAGCAGCTTATCCCGGGACAGAGGCCATCAGCCCCAGCATTTT
.	TRBJ1-4	TRBV4-2	medium-sized	CASSQGGKEKLFF	TGTGCCAGCAGCCAGGGGGGGAAAGAAAAACTGTTTTTT
TRBD1	TRBJ1-5	TRBV4-2	.	CASSQDSKGQGLRLTLDSNQPQHF	TGTGCCAGCAGCCAAGATAGTAAGGGACAGGGCTTAAGATTAACCTTGGATAGCAATCAGCCCCAGCATTTT
TRBD1	TRBJ1-1	TRBV27	.	CASSHHWTGGTEAFF	TGTGCCAGCAGCCACCATTGGACAGGGGGCACTGAAGCTTTCTTT
.	TRBJ1-4	TRBV13	.	CASSRRVGATNEKLFF	TGTGCCAGCAGCCGAAGGGTGGGAGCAACTAATGAAAAACTGTTTTTT
.	TRBJ1-5	TRBV28	.	CASSQGIRNQPQHF	TGTGCCAGCAGTCAGGGTATTCGCAATCAGCCCCAGCATTTT
.	TRBJ2-7	TRBV9	.	CASSAQGWDEQYF	TGTGCCAGCAGCGCACAGGGTTGGGACGAGCAGTACTTC
.	TRBJ2-1	TRBV2	.	CASSEASSSESEQFF	TGTGCCAGCAGTGAAGCGTCTAGTTCGGAGAGTGAGCAGTTCTTC
TRBD1	TRBJ2-3	TRBV11-3	.	CASSSQGAVTDTQYF	TGTGCCAGCAGCTCTCAGGGGGCGGTCACAGATACGCAGTATTTT
TRBD1	TRBJ1-5	TRBV29-1	.	CSVGDRGHQPQHF	TGCAGCGTTGGGGACAGGGGCCATCAGCCCCAGCATTTT
.	TRBJ2-7	TRBV27	.	CASSQDSLPYEQYF	TGTGCCAGCAGCCAGGACAGTCTCCCCTACGAGCAGTACTTC
.	TRBJ1-1	TRBV19	.	CASSSLPGGMNTEAFF	TGTGCCAGTAGTTCCCTTCCTGGGGGCATGAACACTGAAGCTTTCTTT